This is a list of T cell receptor beta chains from one sample in a study of T cell responses to AZD1222 COVID-19 vaccine. Profiled with immunoSEQ multiplex PCR; TCRdb holds only in-frame clones, not every one. The sample consists of 85,000 to 120,000 clones, roughly 84% of them appearing once. The source material was peripheral blood, sampled on day 0 of AZD1222 vaccination. These receptors were taken from an adult in good health. The CDR3 runs from the conserved cysteine through the conserved F or W. Each record gives: clone size, V gene, J gene, D gene, CDR3 length, CDR3 protein, CDR3 DNA. D genes are given only for firm matches. Not all rows give a size; the values are once, few, many and, for expanded clones, a class.

NA	TRBV5-1	TRBJ1-4	NA	14	CASSDGPGGEKLFF	TGCGCCAGCAGCGACGGCCCCGGGGGGGAAAAACTGTTTTTT
NA	TRBV28	TRBJ1-1	TRBD1	13	CASREQGDTEAFF	TGTGCCAGCAGGGAACAGGGGGACACTGAAGCTTTCTTT
NA	TRBV28	TRBJ1-1	NA	14	CASSNNYRNTEAFF	TGTGCCAGCAGTAATAACTACAGGAACACTGAAGCTTTCTTT
NA	TRBV7-2	TRBJ1-1	NA	12	CASRRSGLGAFF	TGTGCCAGCAGACGTTCGGGCCTAGGGGCTTTCTTT
NA	TRBV11-2	TRBJ2-1	TRBD2	15	CASSLEPSGGNEQFF	TGTGCCAGCAGCTTAGAGCCTAGCGGTGGGAATGAGCAGTTCTTC
NA	TRBV7-8	TRBJ1-1	NA	17	CASSLARVWGMNTEAFF	TGTGCCAGCAGCTTAGCGCGCGTATGGGGTATGAACACTGAAGCTTTCTTT
NA	TRBV28	TRBJ2-7	TRBD2	13	CASEAGGTDEQYF	TGTGCCAGCGAAGCGGGAGGGACCGACGAGCAGTACTTC
NA	TRBV5-4	TRBJ1-5	NA	15	CASSLGQGSNQPQHF	TGTGCCAGCAGCTTGGGTCAGGGGAGCAATCAGCCCCAGCATTTT
once	TRBV5-1	TRBJ1-2	TRBD1	16	CASSLGGTENNYGYTF	TGCGCCAGCAGCTTAGGAGGGACAGAAAACAACTATGGCTACACCTTC
NA	TRBV7-2	TRBJ2-5	TRBD2	17	CASSLVGAGGLRETQYF	TGTGCCAGCAGCTTAGTAGGGGCGGGAGGGCTGCGAGAGACCCAGTACTTC
NA	TRBV30	TRBJ1-6	NA	17	CAWSLSVTLRYNSPLHF	TGTGCCTGGAGTTTATCCGTGACACTCCGGTATAATTCACCCCTCCACTTT
NA	TRBV7-2	TRBJ2-2	NA	14	CASSSSRDTGELFF	TGTGCCAGCAGCTCTTCTAGAGACACCGGGGAGCTGTTTTTT
NA	TRBV3-1/TRBV3-2	TRBJ1-1	NA	13	CASSQGGGTQAFF	TGTGCCAGCAGCCAAGGAGGGGGAACGCAAGCTTTCTTT
NA	TRBV19	TRBJ1-2	NA	15	CASSILQVSSYGYTF	TGTGCCAGTAGTATTTTACAGGTTTCTTCCTATGGCTACACCTTC
NA	TRBV19	TRBJ2-1	TRBD2	15	CASSSWASGGDEQFF	TGTGCCAGTAGTTCTTGGGCTAGCGGGGGCGATGAGCAGTTCTTC
NA	TRBV6-2/TRBV6-3	TRBJ2-7	TRBD1	14	CASSHGTGLAEQYF	TGTGCCAGCAGCCACGGGACAGGGCTCGCCGAGCAGTACTTC
NA	TRBV6-5	TRBJ1-2	TRBD1	13	CASRRQGALGYTF	TGTGCCAGCAGGCGCCAGGGGGCGCTTGGCTACACCTTC
NA	TRBV11-1	TRBJ2-7	NA	12	CASSLDRQEQYF	TGTGCCAGCAGCCTCGACCGACAAGAGCAGTACTTC
NA	TRBV7-3	TRBJ1-5	NA	15	CASSPTGGSNQPQHF	TGTGCCAGCAGCCCCACCGGGGGATCCAATCAGCCCCAGCATTTT
NA	TRBV28	TRBJ1-2	NA	13	CASSLTGSYGYTF	TGTGCCAGCAGTTTAACAGGCTCCTATGGCTACACCTTC
NA	TRBV19	TRBJ1-5	NA	16	CASSIRLRGGDQPQHF	TGTGCCAGTAGTATCAGACTGAGGGGAGGGGATCAGCCCCAGCATTTT
NA	TRBV15	TRBJ2-5	NA	13	CATRKGGIETQYF	TGTGCCACCAGAAAAGGGGGGATCGAGACCCAGTACTTC
few	TRBV4-1	TRBJ2-1	TRBD2	16	CASSQEGSGLAASRFF	TGCGCCAGCAGCCAAGAGGGTAGTGGACTAGCGGCATCCAGGTTCTTC
NA	TRBV5-8	TRBJ1-2	NA	10	CASSYNGYTF	TGTGCCAGCAGCTATAATGGCTACACCTTC
NA	TRBV18	TRBJ1-1	NA	14	CASSPVGADTEAFF	TGTGCCAGCTCACCAGTAGGGGCCGACACTGAAGCTTTCTTT
NA	TRBV7-2	TRBJ1-5	TRBD1	15	CASSFGDRLNQPQHF	TGTGCCAGCAGCTTCGGGGACAGATTAAATCAGCCCCAGCATTTT
NA	TRBV11-3	TRBJ2-6	NA	18	CASSPRSLEASGANVLTF	TGTGCCAGCAGCCCCCGCTCCCTCGAGGCCTCTGGGGCCAACGTCCTGACTTTC
NA	TRBV7-9	TRBJ2-7	NA	14	CASSLLGRVYEQYF	TGTGCCAGCAGCTTACTTGGCAGGGTCTACGAGCAGTACTTC
NA	TRBV5-1	TRBJ1-2	TRBD1	14	CASSRGTANYGYTF	TGCGCCAGCAGCCGAGGGACAGCTAACTATGGCTACACCTTC
many	TRBV5-1	TRBJ1-2	NA	14	CASSLAGVSYGYTF	TGCGCCAGCAGCTTGGCGGGGGTTAGCTATGGCTACACCTTC
once	TRBV19	TRBJ2-1	NA	14	CASKLAGQWAEQFF	TGTGCCAGTAAACTCGCGGGGCAGTGGGCTGAGCAGTTCTTC
NA	TRBV30	TRBJ1-5	NA	17	CAWSGAGVNFLDQPQHF	TGTGCCTGGAGTGGTGCGGGGGTTAATTTTTTGGATCAGCCCCAGCATTTT
NA	TRBV5-1	TRBJ2-1	NA	12	CASSLYGGEQFF	TGCGCCAGCAGCTTGTACGGTGGTGAGCAGTTCTTC
NA	TRBV11-2	TRBJ2-1	NA	17	CASSLDQRLRSYNEQFF	TGTGCCAGCAGCTTAGATCAGAGACTACGCTCCTACAATGAGCAGTTCTTC
once	TRBV11-1	TRBJ2-5	NA	15	CASSLGLGWGETQYF	TGTGCCAGCAGCTTAGGGTTAGGATGGGGGGAGACCCAGTACTTC
NA	TRBV7-8	TRBJ2-7	NA	15	CASSPRDQIRNEQYF	TGTGCCAGCAGCCCCCGGGACCAAATCCGGAACGAGCAGTACTTC